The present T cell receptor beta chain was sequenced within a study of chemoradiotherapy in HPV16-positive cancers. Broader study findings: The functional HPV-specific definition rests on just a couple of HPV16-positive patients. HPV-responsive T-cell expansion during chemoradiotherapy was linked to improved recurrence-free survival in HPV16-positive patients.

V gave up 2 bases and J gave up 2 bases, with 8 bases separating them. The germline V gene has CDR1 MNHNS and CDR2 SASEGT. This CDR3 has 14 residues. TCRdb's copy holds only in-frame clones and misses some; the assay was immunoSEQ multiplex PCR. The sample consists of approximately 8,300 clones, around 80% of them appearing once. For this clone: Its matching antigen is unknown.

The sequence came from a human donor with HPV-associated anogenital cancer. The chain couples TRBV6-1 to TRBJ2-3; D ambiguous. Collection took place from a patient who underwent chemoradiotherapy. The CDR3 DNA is TGTGCCAGCAGTGAATCCGATACCACAGATACGCAGTATTTT. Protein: CASSESDTTDTQYF.